These 9 T cell receptor beta chains were all obtained from the same sample, sequenced in a study of shared clonotypes between healthy human individuals. Using immunoSEQ multiplex PCR, the repertoire was profiled, and TCRdb retains in-frame clones only, with some absent. Of about 1.9 million clones listed, roughly 95% are singletons. Positive CCR7 selection of CD45RO-negative cells yielded the naive CD8 cells, and terminally differentiated effector memory CD45RA+ cells were excluded. Sequencing was carried out using naive CD8+ T cells from PBMCs. The receptors were sampled from a man aged 18 to 29 in good health. Some clones in this sample may be carry-over from other donors' samples.

The V call is TRBV6-5, the J call TRBJ2-1, with TRBD1 matching over 7 bases. With 6 bases clipped from V and 7 bases from J, the junction kept 6 bases outside the gene matches. Germline V gene data show CDR1 as MNHEY and CDR2 as SVGAGI. The CDR3 has 13 amino acids. The CDR3 bases are TGTGCCAGCAGAATAGACAGGGCTAATGAGCAGTTCTTC. It codes for CASRIDRANEQFF.

This chain joins TRBV5-1 and TRBJ2-7, with 10 bases aligning to TRBD2. CDR3 length: 19 amino acids. From germline, CDR1 is SGHRS and CDR2 YFSETQ. V gave up 0 bases and J gave up 1 base; unmatched junction bases: 13. The chain's CDR3 is CASSLADRARTSGSYEQYF. The CDR3 bases are TGCGCCAGCAGCTTGGCCGACAGGGCGAGGACTAGCGGATCCTACGAGCAGTACTTC.

The V gene is TRBV2, the J gene TRBJ2-3; TRBD2 aligns across 7 bases. Germline loops: CDR1 SNHLY, CDR2 FYNNEI. The junction had 19 bases not matched to a gene; V was cut back by 10 bases and J by 3 bases. The CDR3 sequence is 17 residues long. CDR3 bases: TGTGCCACACGTCGCCTTCGGGAGGATTTGGGGACAGATACGCAGTATTTT. It encodes CATRRLREDLGTDTQYF.

The J gene is TRBJ2-7, the V gene TRBV28; D tentatively reads TRBD1 or TRBD2 (7 bases each). The V and J ends lost 5 bases and 1 base respectively, with 24 bases between them. From germline, CDR1 is MDHEN and CDR2 SYDVKM. This CDR3 region has 18 residues. DNA of the CDR3: TGTGCCAGCAGTGGGAGGGAATACCGGGACAGCGATTCCTACGAGCAGTACTTC. Its translation is CASSGREYRDSDSYEQYF.

V is TRBV27 and J is TRBJ2-6; D unresolved. The CDR3 runs to 16 residues. Germline CDR1 MNHEY, CDR2 SMNVEV (reference sequence). Deletions cut 0 bases from V and 0 bases from J, with 6 bases between. As DNA, the CDR3 is TGTGCCAGCAGTTTATCGGTCAGCTCTGGGGCCAACGTCCTGACTTTC. It codes for CASSLSVSSGANVLTF.

With respect to this clone: The sample contains more than one DNA sequence encoding this CDR3. The chain combines TRBV11-2 with TRBJ2-5; D is unclear. Germline V gene lookup returns CDR1 SGHAT and CDR2 FQNNGV. This CDR3 has 11 residues. The V gene lost 3 bases and the J gene lost 5 bases, with 4 bases spanning the gap. CDR3 nucleotide sequence: TGTGCCAGCAGCTTCGCGGAGACCCAGTACTTC. This codes for CASSFAETQYF.

The chain joins TRBV9 to TRBJ2-3; D may correspond to TRBD1 or TRBD2 (5 bases each). This CDR3 has 14 amino acids. V lost 4 bases to trimming and J lost 3 bases, with 12 bases between them. CDR1 is SGDLS, CDR2 YYNGEE, per germline. Written as DNA, the CDR3 is TGTGCCAGCAGCTCAGCCGGGGCAACAGATACGCAGTATTTT. Translating gives CASSSAGATDTQYF.

This chain joins TRBV9 and TRBJ1-2; maybe TRBD1 (5 bases). Trimming stripped 4 bases from V and 3 bases from J, with 19 bases between. This CDR3 has 16 amino acids. Germline CDR1 SGDLS, CDR2 YYNGEE. The DNA of the CDR3 is TGTGCCAGCAGCCAACCCTTGGGGGGGGAGTACTATGGCTACACCTTC. Protein sequence: CASSQPLGGEYYGYTF.

The chain couples TRBV7-8 to TRBJ1-5, with TRBD1 matching 9 bases. V shed 0 bases and J 0 bases; nucleotides not matched to a gene: 9. The CDR3 has 19 residues. Germline-derived CDR1 and CDR2 are SGHVS and FQNEAQ. The CDR3 region is CASSLAVGQGAYSNQPQHF. CDR3 sequence (DNA): TGTGCCAGCAGCTTAGCGGTGGGACAGGGAGCCTATAGCAATCAGCCCCAGCATTTT.